What follows are 27 T cell receptor beta chains derived from one specimen sequenced in a study of blood T cell repertoires in COVID-19. The table came from immunoSEQ multiplex PCR; TCRdb's copy has only in-frame clones and leaves some out. The repertoire has 130,000 or so clones, less than 90% of them found once; the top ten carry approximately 1.5%. Sequencing was performed on peripheral blood. These receptors were obtained from a man aged 60-69 years with acute or convalescent COVID-19.

Written as DNA, the CDR3 is TGTGCCAGCAGCGAGGGAGGACTAGCGGGCAGCTCCTACAATGAGCAGTTCTTC. As protein: CASSEGGLAGSSYNEQFF. V is TRBV9 and J is TRBJ2-1, with 11 bases matching TRBD2. CDR3 length: 18 amino acids. Looked up from germline, CDR1 is SGDLS and CDR2 is YYNGEE. The trim removed 3 bases at V and 0 bases at J, leaving 8 bases unmatched.

The chain has TRBV11-2 and TRBJ1-2; D remains ambiguous. Between the trimmed V and J ends, which lost 0 bases and 3 bases, there was a span of 2 bases. Germline assignment: CDR1 SGHAT and CDR2 FQNNGV. This CDR3 contains 12 residues. CDR3 nucleotide sequence: TGTGCCAGCAGCTTAGACGACTATGGCTACACCTTC. It yields the protein CASSLDDYGYTF.

This chain connects TRBV3-1 (or the pseudogene TRBV3-2) to TRBJ2-3; 11 bases are a match to TRBD2. The trim removed 4 bases at V and 1 base at J, leaving 7 bases unmatched. CDR3 length: 17 amino acids. Looked up from germline, CDR1 is LGHDT and CDR2 is YNNKEL (reference sequence). CDR3 sequence (DNA): TGTGCCAGCAGCCCCGACTTGGGACTAGCGGGCACAGATACGCAGTATTTT. It encodes CASSPDLGLAGTDTQYF.

The V and J genes are TRBV27 and TRBJ2-3, with 12 nucleotides matching TRBD2. CDR1 is MNHEY, CDR2 SMNVEV, per germline (reference sequence). The CDR3 covers 16 residues. Trimming removed 5 bases from V and 6 bases from J; junction bases left unmatched: 9. The CDR3 loop is CASSPLAGGVGDTQYF. CDR3 in DNA: TGTGCCAGCAGTCCTCTAGCGGGGGGGGTTGGTGATACGCAGTATTTT.

The rearrangement uses TRBV7-2 and TRBJ2-1, with D perhaps matching TRBD2 (5 bases). The CDR3 consists of 16 residues. V lost 2 bases and J 5 bases, leaving 16 bases between the germline ends. The germline V gene encodes CDR1 SGHTA and CDR2 FQGNSA. The CDR3 DNA is TGTGCCAGCAGCTTATCGAGGCATTCGGGAAACAATGAGCAGTTCTTC. Protein sequence: CASSLSRHSGNNEQFF.

The rearrangement joins TRBV5-4 to TRBJ1-1; 10 nucleotides agree with TRBD1. J gave up 5 bases and V 4 bases, and 8 bases lay outside the gene matches. The CDR3 loop spans 15 amino acids. The germline V gene encodes CDR1 SGHNT and CDR2 YYREEE (reference sequence). DNA of the CDR3: TGTGCCAGCAGCCCTGCGACAGGGGGCGTAACTGAAGCTTTCTTT. Amino acids: CASSPATGGVTEAFF. The full variable domain, with the rest looked up from reference TRBV5-4 and TRBJ1-1, is ETGVTQSPTHLIKTRGQQVTLRCSSQSGHNTVSWYQQALGQGPQFIFQYYREEENGRGNFPPRFSGLQFPNYSSELNVNALELDDSALYLCASSPATGGVTEAFFGQGTRLTVV.

This clone was detected a few times. The chain recombines TRBV3-1 (or the pseudogene TRBV3-2) with TRBJ1-4; 8 bases are shared with TRBD1. This CDR3 comprises 15 residues. The V gene end was trimmed by 5 bases and the J gene end by 8 bases; junction bases not matched to a gene: 10. The germline CDR1 and CDR2 sequences are LGHDT and YNNKEL (reference sequence). The CDR3, as DNA: TGTGCCAGCAGCTCCAGGGGGCCGGCGGGAGAAAAACTGTTTTTT. This encodes CASSSRGPAGEKLFF.

This clone was found once. The CDR3 spells CASGAFSGANVLTF. The DNA for the CDR3 is TGTGCCAGCGGGGCATTCTCTGGGGCCAACGTCCTGACTTTC. The rearrangement links TRBV6-5 to TRBJ2-6; a weak D match, TRBD1 (5 bases). Germline assignment: CDR1 MNHEY and CDR2 SVGAGI. Trimming took 8 bases from V and 0 from J, leaving 8 bases between them. The CDR3 is made up of 14 amino acids.

There are a few counts of this clone. The rearrangement links TRBV10-1 to TRBJ1-5; D not resolved. The V end was cut by 4 bases, the J end by 10 bases, with 14 bases between. Germline V gene data show CDR1 as WNHNN and CDR2 as SYGVQD (reference sequence). This CDR3 region has 13 residues. The CDR3 spells CASSAGEAGPQHF. CDR3 bases: TGCGCCAGCAGTGCCGGGGAGGCAGGACCCCAGCATTTT.

The sample holds one count of this clone. This chain uses TRBV18 with TRBJ2-3; no firm D call. Per germline, CDR1 KGHSH and CDR2 LQKENI. The CDR3 totals 16 residues. Trimming took off 2 bases at V and 0 bases at J, with 12 bases between the two ends. The CDR3 coding sequence is TGTGCCAGCTCACCAGGCGGTTCCGTCAGCACAGATACGCAGTATTTT. Residues: CASSPGGSVSTDTQYF.

The V gene is TRBV4-2, the J gene TRBJ1-2; the match to TRBD1 covers 8 bases. This CDR3 has 19 amino acids. The junction had 16 bases not matched to a gene; V was cut back by 0 bases and J by 4 bases. CDR1 is LGHNA, CDR2 YNFKEQ, per germline. The CDR3 coding sequence is TGTGCCAGCAGCCAAGACCTCGCCGGGACAGGTAATCTCTTCTATGGCTACACCTTC. The encoded protein is CASSQDLAGTGNLFYGYTF.

In DNA, the CDR3 is TGTGCCAGCTCACCAACGGAGAGCCATAAAAACATTCAGTACTTC. This translates into CASSPTESHKNIQYF. The chain uses TRBV18 and TRBJ2-4; D gene uncertain. Between the trimmed V and J ends, which lost 2 bases and 4 bases, there was a span of 12 bases. The CDR3 runs 15 residues. CDR1 is KGHSH and CDR2 is LQKENI in the germline V gene.

The rearrangement links TRBV5-1 to TRBJ2-3; TRBD1 aligns across 7 bases. The J segment lost 2 bases and the V segment lost 0 bases, leaving 6 bases of the junction unmatched. Germline loops: CDR1 SGHRS, CDR2 YFSETQ. This CDR3 contains 16 residues. The CDR3 region is CASSLVFRGTTDTQYF. The CDR3 region has the DNA TGCGCCAGCAGCTTGGTTTTCAGGGGGACCACAGATACGCAGTATTTT.

The chain links TRBV5-4 to TRBJ2-3, with D uncertain. This CDR3 spans 13 amino acids. Trimming removed 1 base from V and 1 base from J, with 4 bases in between. In germline, CDR1 is SGHNT, CDR2 YYREEE (reference sequence). The chain's CDR3 is CASSLRGTDTQYF. As DNA, the CDR3 is TGTGCCAGCAGCTTGCGAGGCACAGATACGCAGTATTTT.

This chain joins TRBV9 and TRBJ2-7; maybe TRBD2 (5 bases). The V end lost 0 bases, the J end lost 2 bases, and 9 bases lay between the germline ends. This CDR3 comprises 14 residues. The V gene's germline CDR1 is SGDLS and CDR2 YYNGEE. CDR3 loop: CASSVGSAPYEQYF. CDR3 DNA: TGTGCCAGCAGCGTAGGTAGCGCACCCTACGAGCAGTACTTC.

This chain links TRBV5-6 with TRBJ2-7; possible D gene TRBD2, 6 bases. The CDR3 consists of 15 residues. Germline-derived CDR1 and CDR2 are SGHDT and YYEEEE. Trimming took off 0 bases at V and 0 bases at J, with 10 bases between the two ends. The CDR3 DNA reads TGTGCCAGCAGCTTGGTTCGGGAGTTCTCCTACGAGCAGTACTTC. It yields the protein CASSLVREFSYEQYF.

The V call is TRBV24-1, the J call TRBJ1-1, with D uncertain. This CDR3 spans 14 amino acids. Germline CDR1 KGHDR, CDR2 SFDVKD. Between the trimmed V and J ends, which lost 9 bases and 1 base, there was a span of 14 bases. The CDR3: CATWNGIQNTEAFF. CDR3 nucleotides: TGTGCCACCTGGAACGGGATACAGAACACTGAAGCTTTCTTT.

The rearrangement uses TRBV6-2 or TRBV6-3 and TRBJ2-1; maybe TRBD1 (6 bases). The V and J ends lost 0 bases and 4 bases respectively, with 13 bases between them. The CDR3 spans 16 residues. Germline lookup yields CDR1 MNHEY and CDR2 SVGEGT. The CDR3 loop is CASSYSIYRAYNEQFF. For the CDR3, the DNA is TGTGCCAGCAGTTACTCGATTTACAGGGCGTACAATGAGCAGTTCTTC.

V usage is TRBV10-2 and J usage is TRBJ2-1; 9 bases match TRBD1. V was pared by 6 bases and J by 4 bases, with 13 bases of the junction left unmatched. The CDR3 consists of 17 residues. CDR1 is WSHSY and CDR2 is SAAADI in the germline V gene. This chain's CDR3 is CASSSKDRGFLYNEQFF. DNA of the CDR3: TGCGCCAGCAGCTCGAAGGACAGGGGCTTCCTTTACAATGAGCAGTTCTTC.

This chain links TRBV5-6 with TRBJ2-3; TRBD1 matches 7 bases. The CDR3 length is 18 residues. V lost 0 bases, J lost 1 base, and 11 bases stayed unmatched. In germline, CDR1 is SGHDT, CDR2 YYEEEE. The CDR3 DNA reads TGTGCCAGCAGCTTGGTGGGGTCAGGGGGTGTGGGCACAGATACGCAGTATTTT. It is translated as CASSLVGSGGVGTDTQYF.

In DNA, the CDR3 is TGTGCCAGCAGTTACCTTGACAAGAGCACCGGGGAGCTGTTTTTT. It encodes CASSYLDKSTGELFF. The chain recombines TRBV6-5 with TRBJ2-2; D uncertain. V gave up 2 bases and J gave up 4 bases, with 11 bases separating them. This CDR3 contains 15 residues. CDR1 is MNHEY, CDR2 SVGAGI, per germline.

This clone was observed a handful of times. This CDR3 is CSAPGTVAQYF. Written as DNA, the CDR3 is TGCAGTGCCCCCGGGACAGTGGCGCAGTATTTT. The rearrangement links TRBV20-1 to TRBJ2-3; 7 bases match TRBD1. This CDR3 contains 11 residues. Germline CDR1 DFQATT, CDR2 SNEGSKA (reference sequence). The V segment lost 6 bases and the J segment 10 bases; nucleotides outside the gene matches: 7.

This chain uses TRBV7-3 with TRBJ2-1; TRBD1 might be the D (5 bases). Trimming took 2 bases from V and 10 from J, leaving 18 bases between them. Germline V gives CDR1 SGHTA, CDR2 FQGTGA. The CDR3 runs to 15 residues. CDR3 sequence reads: CASSLLIAGMGEQFF. In DNA, the CDR3 is TGTGCCAGCAGCTTACTTATAGCAGGGATGGGGGAGCAGTTCTTC.

This chain connects TRBV19 to TRBJ2-3; TRBD1 is a possible D gene (7 bases). The CDR3 length is 15 residues. Germline V gives CDR1 LNHDA, CDR2 SQIVND (reference sequence). Trimming cost V 8 bases and J 2 bases, with 17 bases left between them. The CDR3 nucleotides are TGTGCCAGTGCAACCCAGGGGGGATCCACAGATACGCAGTATTTT. Its protein product is CASATQGGSTDTQYF.

This chain uses TRBV9 with TRBJ1-3; TRBD1 is a possible D gene (6 bases). CDR1 and CDR2 (germline): SGDLS, YYNGEE. This CDR3 spans 15 amino acids. Trimming cost V 4 bases and J 0 bases, with 11 bases left between them. The CDR3 here is CASSQGTPSGNTIYF. In nucleotides, the CDR3 is TGTGCCAGCAGCCAAGGGACACCCTCTGGAAACACCATATATTTT.

The chain is built from TRBV5-1 and TRBJ2-1; 9 nucleotides match TRBD2. Trimming cost V 6 bases and J 3 bases; bases outside gene matches: 4. The germline V gene encodes CDR1 SGHRS and CDR2 YFSETQ. CDR3 length: 14 residues. The CDR3 coding sequence is TGCGCCAGCAAAGCGGGAGGCTACTACAATGAGCAGTTCTTC. Translation: CASKAGGYYNEQFF.

This chain uses TRBV5-1 with TRBJ2-5, with 7 bases fitting TRBD2. The V gene end was trimmed by 5 bases and the J gene end by 1 base; junction bases not matched to a gene: 8. Germline CDR1 SGHRS, CDR2 YFSETQ. The CDR3 sequence is 15 residues long. The CDR3 loop is CASRSGNSLQETQYF. In DNA, the CDR3 is TGCGCCAGCAGAAGCGGGAACTCCCTCCAAGAGACCCAGTACTTC.